This T cell receptor beta chain was captured in a study of shared clonotypes between healthy human individuals. About this clone itself: The antigen is not known.

This table comes from immunoSEQ multiplex PCR, and its TCRdb copy is limited to in-frame clones, with some not included. Among about 1 million clones listed, about 74% were seen once. CDR1 is MNHEY and CDR2 is SVGAGI in the germline V gene. Trimming at V came to 7 bases and at J to 3 bases, leaving 9 bases not matched to a gene. The CDR3 runs to 15 residues. Study results and caveats: Sequencing of the sorted subsets was shown by rarefaction to be incomplete despite large depth.

A CD45RA+ naive subset and a CD45RA-negative memory subset were split from CD4+ cells. The chain employs TRBV6-5 and TRBJ2-7; 10 bases are shared with TRBD1. This clonotype originated in a man between 18 and 35 years old in good health. Sequenced sample: memory CD4+ T cells sorted from blood. Sample subset: CD45RA-negative fraction. Here the CDR3 DNA reads TGTGCCAGCAAAAAACACCGGGACAGGGGCTACGAGCAGTACTTC. It specifies CASKKHRDRGYEQYF.